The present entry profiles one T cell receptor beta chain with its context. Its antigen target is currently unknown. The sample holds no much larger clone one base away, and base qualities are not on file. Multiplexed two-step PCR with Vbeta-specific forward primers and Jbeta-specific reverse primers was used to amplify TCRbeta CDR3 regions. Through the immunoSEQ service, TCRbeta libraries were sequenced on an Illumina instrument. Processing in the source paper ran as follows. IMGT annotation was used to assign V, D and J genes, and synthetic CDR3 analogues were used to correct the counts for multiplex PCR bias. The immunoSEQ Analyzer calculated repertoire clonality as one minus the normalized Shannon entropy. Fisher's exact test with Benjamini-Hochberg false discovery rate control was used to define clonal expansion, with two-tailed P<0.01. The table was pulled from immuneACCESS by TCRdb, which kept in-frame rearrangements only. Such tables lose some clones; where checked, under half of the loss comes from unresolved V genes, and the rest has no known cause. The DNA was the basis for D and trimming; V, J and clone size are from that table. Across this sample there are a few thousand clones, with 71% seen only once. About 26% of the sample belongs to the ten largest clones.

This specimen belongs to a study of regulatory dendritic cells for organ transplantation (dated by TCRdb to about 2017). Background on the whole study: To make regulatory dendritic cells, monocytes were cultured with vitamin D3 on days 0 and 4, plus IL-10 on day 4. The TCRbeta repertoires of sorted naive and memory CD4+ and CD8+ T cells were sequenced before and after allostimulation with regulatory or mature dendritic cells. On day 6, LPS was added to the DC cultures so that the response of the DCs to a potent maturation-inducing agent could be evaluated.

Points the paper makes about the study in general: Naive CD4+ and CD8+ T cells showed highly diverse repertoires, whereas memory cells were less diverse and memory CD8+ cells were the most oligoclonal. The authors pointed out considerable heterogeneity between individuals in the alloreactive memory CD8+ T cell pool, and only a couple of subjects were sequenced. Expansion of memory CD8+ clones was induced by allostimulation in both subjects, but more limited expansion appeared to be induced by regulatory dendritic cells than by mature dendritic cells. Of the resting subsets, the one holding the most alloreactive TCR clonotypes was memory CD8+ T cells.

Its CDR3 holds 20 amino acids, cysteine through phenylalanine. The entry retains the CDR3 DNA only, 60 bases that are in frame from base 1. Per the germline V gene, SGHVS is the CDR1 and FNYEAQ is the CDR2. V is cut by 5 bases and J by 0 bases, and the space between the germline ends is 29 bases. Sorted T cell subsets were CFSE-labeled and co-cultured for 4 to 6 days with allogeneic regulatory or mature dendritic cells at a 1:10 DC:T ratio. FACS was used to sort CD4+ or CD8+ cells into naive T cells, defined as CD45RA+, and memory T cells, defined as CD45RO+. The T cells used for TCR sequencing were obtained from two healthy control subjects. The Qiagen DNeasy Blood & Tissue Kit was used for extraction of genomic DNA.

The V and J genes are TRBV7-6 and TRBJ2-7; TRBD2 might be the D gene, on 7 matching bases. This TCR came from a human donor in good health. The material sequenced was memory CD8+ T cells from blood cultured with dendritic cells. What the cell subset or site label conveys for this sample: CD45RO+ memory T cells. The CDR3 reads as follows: CASSGGMGSDGGHYSYEQYF. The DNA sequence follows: TGTGCCAGCAGCGGGGGTATGGGGAGTGACGGGGGGCATTACTCCTACGAGCAGTACTTC.